This T cell receptor (beta chain) came from a study of T cells in Graves' hyperthyroidism and ophthalmopathy. On this clonotype itself: Its antigen is unknown.

CDR3 length: 15 amino acids. With V trimmed by 4 bases and J by 0 bases, 9 bases remained unmatched. Germline V gives CDR1 SQVTM, CDR2 ANQGSEA. The CDR3 regions of TCR beta were amplified from RNA transcripts. First-round RT-PCR with HTBI primers amplified the TCR CDR3 region. Via MiXCR, TCRdb re-called the multiplex PCR reads, giving one row per CDR3 protein. The sample records about 580,000 distinct CDR3 sequences, under 60% being singletons. Graves' hyperthyroidism was deemed stable given no ophthalmopathy progression within 18 months. Hyperthyroidism in the patients, aged 18 to 65, was newly diagnosed and under 2 months in duration. Uncontrolled infection, other autoimmune disease, pregnancy or lactation barred patients from enrollment. Notes on the study in general: Blood also carried most thyroid clonotypes expanded above 0.001.

The sequence derives from a young woman with Graves' hyperthyroidism. Specimen: peripheral blood or thyroid tissue (not recorded which). V gene TRBV29-1 combines with J gene TRBJ2-7; TRBD2 agrees at 7 bases. The CDR3: CSVVTLAALSYEQYF. CDR3 in DNA: TGCAGCGTTGTCACTCTAGCGGCTCTCTCCTACGAGCAGTACTTC.